This TCR beta chain derives from a study of T cell repertoires in cytomegalovirus infection. Overall study: Indicated by public TCR beta signatures were CMV infection and matching HLA type. Study-level points and caveats: Predominance within the ex vivo response was attributable to HLA-C-restricted CMV-specific TCR beta clonotypes.

The junction had 13 bases not matched to a gene; V was cut back by 5 bases and J by 15 bases. The germline gives CDR1 SGHVS, CDR2 FQNEAQ. CDR3 length equals 14 residues. This clonotype was seen repeatedly, ten times or more. Its cognate antigen is unknown. MiXCR, run by TCRdb on the reads, gives a single entry per CDR3 protein. The sample has some 400,000 distinct CDR3 sequences; approximately 32% are singletons. The TCR comes from a human donor in good health (CMV status not recorded). Some clones in this sample may be carry-over from other donors' samples. The V call is TRBV7-8, the J call TRBJ2-1, with 10 nucleotides matching TRBD2. Material: PBMCs. CDR3 bases: TGTGCCAGCAGCCCCTCCGGGACTAGCGATACCCGGTTCTTC. Protein: CASSPSGTSDTRFF.